A single sample gave rise to the 17 T cell receptor beta chains below, sequenced in a study of technical replicates of blood from a few donors. Method: immunoSEQ multiplex PCR; TCRdb's copy keeps in-frame clones and lacks some. The sample shows tens of thousands of clones, around 97% of them seen only once. The sample taken for sequencing was T cells isolated from PBMCs. Receptors originate from a human donor in good health.

The rearrangement uses TRBV4-1 and TRBJ1-1; no firm D call. V was cut by 1 base and J by 6 bases, with 12 bases left in between. The germline V gene has CDR1 MGHRA and CDR2 YSYEKL. The CDR3 covers 14 residues. CDR3 sequence (DNA): TGCGCCAGCAGCCAAGGTCCTGTGCCGGCTGAAGCTTTCTTT. Amino acid sequence: CASSQGPVPAEAFF.

The chain links TRBV7-9 to TRBJ2-2; D not certain. Germline CDR1 SEHNR, CDR2 FQNEAQ (reference sequence). The CDR3 contains 14 residues. Deletions cut 1 base from V and 6 bases from J, with 9 bases between. The CDR3 protein is CASSLEMIAGELFF. For the CDR3, the DNA is TGTGCCAGCAGCTTAGAGATGATAGCCGGGGAGCTGTTTTTT.

This chain joins TRBV28 and TRBJ2-7; TRBD2 might be the D (6 bases). The CDR3 is made up of 15 amino acids. Trimming removed 4 bases from V and 5 bases from J, with 18 bases in between. From germline, CDR1 is MDHEN and CDR2 SYDVKM. The CDR3 here is CASSWTGRGYNEQYF. The CDR3 DNA follows: TGTGCCAGCAGTTGGACCGGGCGGGGTTACAACGAGCAGTACTTC. The full variable domain, its missing parts supplied by reference TRBV28 and TRBJ2-7, is DVKVTQSSRYLVKRTGEKVFLECVQDMDHENMFWYRQDPGLGLRLIYFSYDVKMKEKGDIPEGYSVSREKKERFSLILESASTNQTSMYLCASSWTGRGYNEQYFGPGTRLTVT.

The CDR3 loop reads CASSVAASEDTGELFF. As DNA, the CDR3 is TGTGCCAGCAGCGTAGCGGCTAGCGAGGACACCGGGGAGCTGTTTTTT. V and J are TRBV9 and TRBJ2-2, with a possible D match to TRBD2 (6 bases). From germline, CDR1 is SGDLS and CDR2 YYNGEE. V lost 0 bases and J 3 bases, leaving 12 bases between the germline ends. The CDR3 consists of 16 residues.

The chain is built from TRBV7-8 and TRBJ1-6; 10 nucleotides agree with TRBD1. Germline lookup yields CDR1 SGHVS and CDR2 FQNEAQ. Trimming removed 5 bases from V and 1 base from J; junction bases left unmatched: 8. The CDR3 covers 18 residues. In DNA form, the CDR3 reads TGTGCCAGCAGCCGCGGGGACAGGGGCAGTTCCTATAATTCACCCCTCCACTTT. Translation gives CASSRGDRGSSYNSPLHF.

The genes are TRBV27 and TRBJ1-4, with 7 bases aligning to TRBD1. Germline V gene sequence: CDR1 MNHEY, CDR2 SMNVEV (reference sequence). CDR3 length: 14 residues. Trimming cost V 0 bases and J 8 bases; bases outside gene matches: 3. The CDR3 spells CASSLSQQGEKLFF. CDR3 coding DNA: TGTGCCAGCAGTTTATCCCAACAGGGGGAAAAACTGTTTTTT.

The chain carries TRBV6-5 and TRBJ2-5; 7 bases align to TRBD2. With 3 bases clipped from V and 3 bases from J, the junction kept 10 bases outside the gene matches. Germline V CDR1 and CDR2: MNHEY, SVGAGI. This CDR3 region has 16 residues. The CDR3 region has the DNA TGTGCCAGCAGTTATTTTTCCGGACTAGTGGAAGAGACCCAGTACTTC. Encoded protein: CASSYFSGLVEETQYF.

The rearrangement links TRBV5-1 to TRBJ2-2; TRBD1 agrees at 10 bases. CDR1 is SGHRS and CDR2 is YFSETQ in the germline V gene. The V gene end was trimmed by 3 bases and the J gene end by 1 base; junction bases not matched to a gene: 12. The CDR3 spans 19 residues. This CDR3 reads CASSWGTGTGAKNTGELFF. The CDR3 nucleotides are TGCGCCAGCAGCTGGGGGACCGGGACAGGGGCCAAGAACACCGGGGAGCTGTTTTTT.

The chain has TRBV11-2 and TRBJ1-1, with no clear D. V was trimmed by 3 bases and J by 5 bases, leaving 10 bases between them. The germline CDR1 and CDR2 sequences are SGHAT and FQNNGV. The CDR3 is made up of 13 amino acids. The CDR3 reads CASSFRHLTEAFF. The CDR3 DNA is TGTGCCAGCAGCTTTCGACACCTGACTGAAGCTTTCTTT.

As regards this clone: At the DNA level, this CDR3 is encoded by other sequences in the same sample as well. V and J are TRBV6-1 and TRBJ2-7; 11 positions agree with TRBD1. J lost 2 bases, V lost 3 bases, and 3 bases had no gene match. The CDR3 sequence is 15 residues long. Germline V gene lookup returns CDR1 MNHNS and CDR2 SASEGT. CDR3 sequence: CASSEEGQGAYEQYF. The CDR3 DNA sequence: TGTGCCAGCAGTGAGGAGGGACAGGGGGCCTACGAGCAGTACTTC.

This chain links TRBV27 with TRBJ2-2; D might be TRBD2 (5 bases). The CDR3 runs 14 residues. V was clipped by 5 bases and J by 6 bases, with 13 bases between them. In germline, CDR1 is MNHEY, CDR2 SMNVEV (reference sequence). CDR3 loop: CASSPLVGAGELFF. The CDR3 DNA reads as TGTGCCAGCAGTCCACTAGTAGGAGCCGGGGAGCTGTTTTTT.

The chain is built from TRBV7-6 and TRBJ1-1; unclear D gene. The CDR3 length is 13 residues. Deletions cut 3 bases from V and 1 base from J, with 6 bases between. Per the germline V gene, CDR1 is SGHVS and CDR2 is FNYEAQ. The CDR3 sequence is CASSFTGNTEAFF. CDR3 in DNA: TGTGCCAGCAGCTTCACTGGGAACACTGAAGCTTTCTTT. The variable domain in full, with the rest retrieved from reference TRBV7-6 and TRBJ1-1, is GAGVSQSPRYKVTKRGQDVALRCDPISGHVSLYWYRQALGQGPEFLTYFNYEAQQDKSGLPNDRFSAERPEGSISTLTIQRTEQRDSAMYRCASSFTGNTEAFFGQGTRLTVV.

This chain connects TRBV5-1 to TRBJ2-1; 8 nucleotides agree with TRBD2. The V gene's germline CDR1 is SGHRS and CDR2 YFSETQ. V shed 0 bases and J 3 bases; nucleotides not matched to a gene: 8. The CDR3 sequence is 17 residues long. CDR3 DNA: TGCGCCAGCAGCTTGGATAACACGGGGGGGATCTACAATGAGCAGTTCTTC. This codes for CASSLDNTGGIYNEQFF.

The V call is TRBV28, the J call TRBJ1-4; D may be TRBD1 (6 bases). V lost 6 bases and J 6 bases, leaving 20 bases between the germline ends. The CDR3 loop spans 16 amino acids. Germline values: CDR1 MDHEN, CDR2 SYDVKM. The CDR3 reads CASSPLGGEEYEKLFF. The CDR3 DNA reads TGTGCCAGCAGCCCGTTAGGGGGTGAAGAGTATGAAAAACTGTTTTTT.

DNA of the CDR3: TGCGCCAGCAGCCAAGATATTGAACTAGCGGGAGTCTACGAGCAGTACTTC. It specifies CASSQDIELAGVYEQYF. The chain joins TRBV4-1 to TRBJ2-7, with 11 bases aligning to TRBD2. This CDR3 has 17 amino acids. After removal of 0 bases from V and 3 bases from J, the junction contained 7 bases not matched to a gene. The V gene's germline CDR1 is MGHRA and CDR2 YSYEKL.

This chain connects TRBV18 to TRBJ1-1, with D maybe TRBD1 (6 bases). V lost 0 bases and J lost 10, with 9 bases in between. The CDR3 totals 12 residues. The V gene's germline CDR1 is KGHSH and CDR2 LQKENI. CDR3 protein: CASSPPLRGAFF. The CDR3 DNA sequence: TGTGCCAGCTCACCACCGCTCAGGGGAGCTTTCTTT.

The chain has TRBV4-1 and TRBJ2-3; 9 bases align to TRBD1. V shed 3 bases, J shed 5 bases, and the junction held 15 bases outside the gene matches. The CDR3 runs 18 residues. Looked up from germline, CDR1 is MGHRA and CDR2 is YSYEKL. The DNA for the CDR3 is TGCGCCAGCAGCCAGCTCATGGCCGGGACAGGGACCCGAGATACGCAGTATTTT. Amino acid sequence: CASSQLMAGTGTRDTQYF.